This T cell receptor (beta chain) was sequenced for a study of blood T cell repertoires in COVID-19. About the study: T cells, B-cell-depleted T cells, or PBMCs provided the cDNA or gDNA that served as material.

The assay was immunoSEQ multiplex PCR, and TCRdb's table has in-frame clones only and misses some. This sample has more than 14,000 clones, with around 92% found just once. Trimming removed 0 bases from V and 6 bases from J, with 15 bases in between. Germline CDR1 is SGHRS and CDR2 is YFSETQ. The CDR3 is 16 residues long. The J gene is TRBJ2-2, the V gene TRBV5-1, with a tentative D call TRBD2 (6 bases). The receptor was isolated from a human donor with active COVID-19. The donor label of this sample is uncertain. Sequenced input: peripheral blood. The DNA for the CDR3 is TGCGCCAGCAGCTTGGCAGGCGGGGTTCCCCCCGGGGAGCTGTTTTTT. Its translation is CASSLAGGVPPGELFF.